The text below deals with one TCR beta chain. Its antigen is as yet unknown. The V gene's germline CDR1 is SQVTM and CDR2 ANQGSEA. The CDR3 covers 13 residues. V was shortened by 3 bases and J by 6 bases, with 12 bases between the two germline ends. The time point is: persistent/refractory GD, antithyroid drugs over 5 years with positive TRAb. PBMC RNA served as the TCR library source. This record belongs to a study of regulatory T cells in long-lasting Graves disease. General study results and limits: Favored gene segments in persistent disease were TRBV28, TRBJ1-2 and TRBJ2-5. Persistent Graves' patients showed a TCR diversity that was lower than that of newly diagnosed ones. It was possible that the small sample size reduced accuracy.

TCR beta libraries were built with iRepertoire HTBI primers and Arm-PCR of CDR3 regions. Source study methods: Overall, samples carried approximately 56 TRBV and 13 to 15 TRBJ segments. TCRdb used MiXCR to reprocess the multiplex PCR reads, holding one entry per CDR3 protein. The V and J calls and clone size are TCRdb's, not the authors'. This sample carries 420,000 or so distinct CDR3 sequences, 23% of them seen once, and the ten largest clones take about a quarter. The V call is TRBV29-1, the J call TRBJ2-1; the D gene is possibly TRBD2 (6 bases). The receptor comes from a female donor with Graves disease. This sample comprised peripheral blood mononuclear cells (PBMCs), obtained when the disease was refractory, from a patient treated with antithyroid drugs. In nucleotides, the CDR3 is TGCAGCGTTGAGGGCGGGAAAGGCAATGAGCAGTTCTTC. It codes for CSVEGGKGNEQFF.